This T cell receptor beta chain was recovered during a study of Ad26.COV2.S vaccination and SARS-CoV-2 variants. Study-level background: Within the COV1001 Ad26.COV2.S trial arm, the donor was enrolled.

Whole-study results and caveats: People who got the vaccine had more spike-specific TCR breadth than people who got placebo. Analytic work on TCR breadth and depth might have understated the full extent of total T cell responses. There was reportedly substantial breadth in spike-specific CD8+ and CD4+ T cell responses after vaccination.

About this clone itself: Its antigen is unknown.

CDR3 length: 16 residues. Per the germline V gene, CDR1 is LGHNT and CDR2 is FRNRAP. The V and J ends lost 0 bases and 8 bases, in that order; junction bases with no gene match: 8. Treatment denoted: over 15 received Ad26.COV2.S at low or high dose, single or two shots; several received placebo; per-sample allocation not given. Collection of samples fell on day 63 after the first vaccine or placebo injection. Sequenced by immunoSEQ multiplex PCR; TCRdb stores in-frame clones only, minus some. The top ten clones hold 1.7% of a sample with over 450,000 clones, 80% to 90% of them seen once. This chain connects TRBV12-5 to TRBJ2-1; 9 nucleotides match TRBD1. The input for sequencing was peripheral blood, taken in a trial of Ad26.COV2.S vaccine versus placebo. The TCR originated in a person aged 18-60 years who received the Ad26.COV2.S COVID-19 vaccine or a placebo. CDR3 sequence reads: CASGLVLDRGYYEQFF. In nucleotides, the CDR3 is TGTGCTAGTGGTTTGGTTTTGGACAGGGGTTACTATGAGCAGTTCTTC.